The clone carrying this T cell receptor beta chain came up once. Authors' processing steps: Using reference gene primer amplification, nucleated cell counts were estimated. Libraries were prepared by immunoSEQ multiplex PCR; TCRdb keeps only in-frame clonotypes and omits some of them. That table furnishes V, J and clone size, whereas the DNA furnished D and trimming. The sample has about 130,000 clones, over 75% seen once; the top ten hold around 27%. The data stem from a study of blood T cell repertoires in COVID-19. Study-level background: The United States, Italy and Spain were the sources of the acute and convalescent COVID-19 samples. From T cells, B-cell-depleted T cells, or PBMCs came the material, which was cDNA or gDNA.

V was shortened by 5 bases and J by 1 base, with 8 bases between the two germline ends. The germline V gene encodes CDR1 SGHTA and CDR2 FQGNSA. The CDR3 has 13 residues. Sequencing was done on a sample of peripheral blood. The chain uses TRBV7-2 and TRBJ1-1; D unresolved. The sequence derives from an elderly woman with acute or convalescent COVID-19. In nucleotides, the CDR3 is TGTGCCAGCAGCGCCCAGGCGAACACTGAAGCTTTCTTT. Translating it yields CASSAQANTEAFF.